The present TCR beta chain was sequenced within a study of metastatic and nonmetastatic thyroid tumors. In the study overall: Thyroid patients, malignant and benign, had repertoires compared across blood and tumor or nodule tissue. Overall study results and limits: Patients with malignant thyroid tumors reportedly had significantly higher TCR beta diversity than those with benign nodules, in blood and tumor.

The table lists this clone with many counts. As yet, its antigen is unknown. Nobody among the patients had been given any treatment before thyroid surgery. TCRdb re-clonotyped the PCR reads through MiXCR. The sample lists under 30,000 clones, 20% to 25% occurring once. The sequenced sample consisted of blood. The origin of this receptor is a male donor with papillary thyroid cancer or a benign thyroid nodule (not recorded which). Some clones in this sample may be carry-over from other donors' samples.

The CDR3 DNA reads TGTGCCTGGAGTACTAGTTATTCAGGGGCGGAGGGCTACACCTTC. Protein product: CAWSTSYSGAEGYTF. This chain uses TRBV30 with TRBJ1-2, with D perhaps matching TRBD1 (6 bases). The CDR3 is 15 residues long. Per germline, CDR1 GTSNPN and CDR2 SVGIG (reference sequence). Trimming took 2 bases from V and 8 from J, leaving 21 bases between them.